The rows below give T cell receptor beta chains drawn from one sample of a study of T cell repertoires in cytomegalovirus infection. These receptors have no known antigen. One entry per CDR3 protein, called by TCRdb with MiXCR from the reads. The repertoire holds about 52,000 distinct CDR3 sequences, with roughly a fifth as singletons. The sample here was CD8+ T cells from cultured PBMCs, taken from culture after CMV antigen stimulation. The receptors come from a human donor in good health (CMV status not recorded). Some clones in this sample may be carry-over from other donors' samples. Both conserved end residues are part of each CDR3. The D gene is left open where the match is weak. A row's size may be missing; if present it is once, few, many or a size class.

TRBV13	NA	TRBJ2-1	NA	TGTGCCAGCAGCTTGTTTACCTACAATGAGCAGTTCTTC	CASSLFTYNEQFF
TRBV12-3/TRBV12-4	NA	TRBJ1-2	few	TGTGCCAGCAGTCAGGACTATGGCTACACCTTC	CASSQDYGYTF
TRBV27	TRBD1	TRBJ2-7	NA	TGTGCCAGCAGTTCCTCCCGGGACAGTCCCTACGAGCAGTACTTC	CASSSSRDSPYEQYF
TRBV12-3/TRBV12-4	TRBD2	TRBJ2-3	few	TGTGCCAGCAGCGCCTGGGGAGGGAATACGGATACGCAGTATTTT	CASSAWGGNTDTQYF
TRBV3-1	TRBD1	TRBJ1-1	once	TGTGCCAGCAGCCCAATGACAGGGCCGATGAACACTGAAGCTTTCTTT	CASSPMTGPMNTEAFF
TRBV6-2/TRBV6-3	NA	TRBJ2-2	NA	TGTGCCAGCAGACAAGCAGCCACGAACACCGGGGAGCTGTTTTTT	CASRQAATNTGELFF
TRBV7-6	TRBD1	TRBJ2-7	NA	TGTGCCAGCTCAGGTGGGACAGGGGGTGTATTCTACGAGCAGTACTTC	CASSGGTGGVFYEQYF
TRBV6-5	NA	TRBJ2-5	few	TGTGCCAGCAACGAGGGAGGGGCGAGGGGGTACCAAGAGACCCAGTACTTC	CASNEGGARGYQETQYF
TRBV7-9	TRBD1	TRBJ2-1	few	TGTGCCAGCAGCCCCCGGGACAGAGTCGATGAGCAGTTCTTC	CASSPRDRVDEQFF
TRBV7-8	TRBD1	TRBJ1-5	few	TGTGCCAGCAGCTCTCGGCCAGGGGGAGGGAAGCCCCAGCATTTT	CASSSRPGGGKPQHF
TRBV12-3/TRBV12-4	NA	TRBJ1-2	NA	TGTGCCAGCAGTTTAGCGTCATGGTCAAGCGGTGGCTACACCTTC	CASSLASWSSGGYTF
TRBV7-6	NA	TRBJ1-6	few	TGTGCCAGCAGCCCCGGGGTGGGGGTCTATAATTCACCCCTCCACTTT	CASSPGVGVYNSPLHF
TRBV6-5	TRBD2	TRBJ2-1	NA	TGTGCCAGCAAGGCAGCGGGGGGGCTAGAGGGTGAGCAGTTCTTC	CASKAAGGLEGEQFF
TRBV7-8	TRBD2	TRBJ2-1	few	TGTGCCAGCATAGTAGCGGGGGGGCCGAATAATGAGCAGTTCTTC	CASIVAGGPNNEQFF
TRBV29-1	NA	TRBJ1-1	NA	TGCAGCGTTGCTTGGGGATACACTGAAGCTTTCTTT	CSVAWGYTEAFF
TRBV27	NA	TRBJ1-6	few	TGTGCCAGCAGTTTACCGGGTTATAATTCACCCCTCCACTTT	CASSLPGYNSPLHF
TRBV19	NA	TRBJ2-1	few	TGTGCCAGTAGTATCGGTGGCAGGGGTAGCAATGAGCAGTTCTTC	CASSIGGRGSNEQFF
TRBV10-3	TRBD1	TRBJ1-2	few	TGTGCCATCAGTGAGTCTCTCCGGGACAGCAAGGGCTACACCTTC	CAISESLRDSKGYTF
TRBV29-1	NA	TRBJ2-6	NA	TGCAGCGTTGAAGATTTCGAGACAGGTGTATTTGGGGCCAACGTCCTGTCTTTC	CSVEDFETGVFGANVLSF
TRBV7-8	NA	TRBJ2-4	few	TGTGCCAGCAGCTTAGGGTCAGGGGGAGGCAACATTCAGTACTTC	CASSLGSGGGNIQYF
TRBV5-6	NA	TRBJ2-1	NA	TGTGCCAGCAGCTCCGGGGGTGGGGATGAGCAGTTCTTC	CASSSGGGDEQFF
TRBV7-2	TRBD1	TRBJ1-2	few	TGTGCCAGCAGCTTAGGCACAGTCAGGGGGTATGGCTACACCTTC	CASSLGTVRGYGYTF
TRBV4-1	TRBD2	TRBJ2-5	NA	TGCGCCAGCAGCCAATCGCTAGCGGAGACCGGCAGCGAGGACCAGTACTTC	CASSQSLAETGSEDQYF
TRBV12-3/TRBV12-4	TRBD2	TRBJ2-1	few	TGTGCCAGCAGTTTAGGCGGGGGTTTTGGCAATGAGCAGTTCTTC	CASSLGGGFGNEQFF
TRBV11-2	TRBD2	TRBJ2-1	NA	TGTGCCAGTCTAGAAGGACTAGCGGGGACGTCTCCGTTCTTC	CASLEGLAGTSPFF